The 22 T cell receptor beta chains listed next were all sequenced from one sample in a study of T cell repertoires in cytomegalovirus infection. TCRdb reanalysed the reads using MiXCR and keeps one entry per CDR3 protein. The repertoire includes under 50,000 distinct CDR3 sequences, about a fifth of them detected once, and approximately 90% sits in the top ten. These receptors have no known antigen. The specimen comprised CD8+ T cells from cultured PBMCs, sampled from culture after CMV antigen stimulation. These receptors originate from a human donor in good health (CMV status not recorded). Some clones in this sample may be carry-over from other donors' samples.

The chain couples TRBV4-3 to TRBJ2-1, with 9 bases lining up with TRBD2. The germline gives CDR1 LGHNA, CDR2 YSLEER. Trimming took 0 bases from V and 3 from J; bases not matched to a gene: 6. The CDR3 runs 17 residues. This CDR3 is CASSQERASGNYNEQFF. CDR3 nucleotide sequence: TGCGCCAGCAGCCAAGAGAGGGCTAGCGGGAACTACAATGAGCAGTTCTTC.

This clonotype was seen more than once but under ten times. The genes are TRBV7-3 and TRBJ2-5; D may be TRBD2 (5 bases). Germline V gene data show CDR1 as SGHTA and CDR2 as FQGTGA. Trimming took 5 bases from V and 3 from J, leaving 10 bases between them. The CDR3 length is 13 residues. CDR3 residues: CASSPGLKETQYF. The CDR3 nucleotides are TGTGCCAGCAGCCCAGGACTTAAAGAGACCCAGTACTTC.

This clonotype was recorded a few times. J is TRBJ2-3 and V is TRBV4-1; possibly TRBD1 or TRBD2 for D (5 bases each). The CDR3 length is 14 residues. Germline V gene sequence: CDR1 MGHRA, CDR2 YSYEKL. Trimming took off 2 bases at V and 2 bases at J, with 8 bases between the two ends. The CDR3 here is CASSQQGTTDTQYF. The CDR3 coding sequence is TGCGCCAGCAGCCAACAAGGGACCACAGATACGCAGTATTTT.

This chain joins TRBV7-6 and TRBJ1-2; D remains ambiguous. This CDR3 is 13 amino acids long. Per germline, CDR1 SGHVS and CDR2 FNYEAQ. With 1 base removed from V and 6 bases from J, the gap between germline ends came to 9 bases. In nucleotides, the CDR3 is TGTGCCAGCAGCTTAGTATTTGACCATGGCTACACCTTC. Translated, it gives CASSLVFDHGYTF. The full variable domain, completed using reference TRBV7-6 and TRBJ1-2, is GAGVSQSPRYKVTKRGQDVALRCDPISGHVSLYWYRQALGQGPEFLTYFNYEAQQDKSGLPNDRFSAERPEGSISTLTIQRTEQRDSAMYRCASSLVFDHGYTFGSGTRLTVV.

This clonotype was detected a few times. The chain is built from TRBV4-2 and TRBJ2-7, with 14 bases lining up with TRBD2. Trimming removed 6 bases from V and 1 base from J; junction bases left unmatched: 8. Germline V gene lookup returns CDR1 LGHNA and CDR2 YNFKEQ. The CDR3 sequence is 17 residues long. The CDR3 loop reads CASSPGTSGSRSYEQYF. DNA for the CDR3: TGTGCCAGCAGTCCCGGGACTAGCGGGAGTCGGTCCTACGAGCAGTACTTC.

The chain combines TRBV7-2 with TRBJ1-3; D may be TRBD1 (5 bases). Per germline, CDR1 SGHTA and CDR2 FQGNSA. V shed 3 bases and J shed 0 bases, with 9 bases lying between them. CDR3 size: 15 residues. In DNA form, the CDR3 reads TGTGCCAGCAGCTTGGGACCAGCCTCTGGAAACACCATATATTTT. This codes for CASSLGPASGNTIYF.

This rearrangement joins TRBV7-2 to TRBJ1-1; no clear D gene. This CDR3 spans 12 amino acids. The germline V gene has CDR1 SGHTA and CDR2 FQGNSA. The CDR3 sequence: CAITLGYTEAFF. The CDR3 nucleotides are TGTGCGATCACCCTAGGGTACACTGAAGCTTTCTTT.

The chain has TRBV12-3 or TRBV12-4 and TRBJ1-1, with D possibly matching TRBD1 (5 bases). The CDR3 totals 14 residues. Trimming stripped 0 bases from V and 0 bases from J, with 5 bases between. The CDR3 is CASSLAGVNTEAFF. The CDR3 nucleotides are TGTGCCAGCAGTTTAGCAGGGGTGAACACTGAAGCTTTCTTT.

The chain carries TRBV4-1 and TRBJ1-2; D remains ambiguous. Per germline, CDR1 MGHRA and CDR2 YSYEKL. V lost 0 bases to trimming and J lost 8 bases, with 10 bases between them. The CDR3 has 13 residues. The CDR3 loop reads CASSQENGHGYTF. CDR3 nucleotide sequence: TGCGCCAGCAGCCAAGAGAACGGTCACGGCTACACCTTC.

This clonotype was recorded a few times. The rearrangement links TRBV6-4 to TRBJ2-1, with 12 nucleotides matching TRBD2. The CDR3 totals 16 residues. Germline lookup yields CDR1 MRHNA and CDR2 SNTAGT. V lost 0 bases, J lost 4 bases, and 1 base stayed unmatched. The CDR3 DNA reads as TGTGCCAGCAGTGACTCGACTAGCGGGAGTTACAATGAGCAGTTCTTC. It translates to CASSDSTSGSYNEQFF.

The chain uses TRBV7-6 and TRBJ2-3, with 7 bases identical to TRBD1. CDR3 length equals 18 residues. Trimming removed 2 bases from V and 2 bases from J; junction bases left unmatched: 13. In germline, CDR1 is SGHVS, CDR2 FNYEAQ. CDR3 DNA sequence: TGTGCCAGCAGCTTAACCCACAGGGGTTGGAGGTTCACAGATACGCAGTATTTT. Amino acids: CASSLTHRGWRFTDTQYF.

In its sample, this clonotype was seen a few times. CDR3 in DNA: TGTGCCAGCACCTTAACCCAGGGGGCGACCGGGGAGCTGTTTTTT. Its protein is CASTLTQGATGELFF. The chain couples TRBV28 to TRBJ2-2; 8 bases align to TRBD1. Unmatched junction bases numbered 9, after V lost 7 bases and J lost 5 bases. Germline V lookup: CDR1 MDHEN, CDR2 SYDVKM. The CDR3 spans 15 residues.

The chain has TRBV6-1 and TRBJ1-1; D is ambiguous. Trimming left V 4 bases short and J 0 bases short, with 9 bases between. The CDR3 sequence is 14 residues long. CDR1 is MNHNS, CDR2 SASEGT, per germline. In nucleotides, the CDR3 is TGTGCCAGCAGTGGACGAGGGCTGAACACTGAAGCTTTCTTT. Amino acid sequence: CASSGRGLNTEAFF.

The rearrangement uses TRBV20-1 and TRBJ2-1; 10 bases are a match to TRBD1. V lost 6 bases and J lost 4; bases outside the gene matches: 12. CDR1 DFQATT and CDR2 SNEGSKA come from the germline V gene (reference sequence). This CDR3 is built from 16 residues. CDR3 sequence reads: CSANQAGDRGYNEQFF. The CDR3 nucleotides are TGCAGTGCGAATCAGGCGGGGGACAGGGGATACAATGAGCAGTTCTTC.

The chain employs TRBV19 and TRBJ1-2; D gene uncertain. Germline CDR1 is LNHDA and CDR2 is SQIVND (reference sequence). With 3 bases removed from V and 7 bases from J, the gap between germline ends came to 6 bases. The CDR3 covers 11 residues. The CDR3 coding sequence is TGTGCCAGTAGTATTGGGGTTGGCTACACCTTC. Its protein is CASSIGVGYTF.

This sequence joins TRBV27 and TRBJ2-7; 8 positions match TRBD1. Germline CDR1 reads MNHEY; CDR2 reads SMNVEV (reference sequence). CDR3 size: 15 residues. V dropped 7 bases and J dropped 3; count of bases not matched to a gene: 11. The CDR3 spells CASTPLTGVGYEQYF. Written as DNA, the CDR3 is TGTGCCAGCACTCCCTTGACAGGGGTAGGCTACGAGCAGTACTTC.

This sequence joins TRBV12-5 and TRBJ2-2, with D unclear. This CDR3 is built from 12 residues. In germline, CDR1 is LGHNT, CDR2 FRNRAP. Between the trimmed V and J ends, which lost 4 bases and 3 bases, there was a span of 3 bases. In DNA form, the CDR3 reads TGTGCTAGTGGTTCGCACACCGGGGAGCTGTTTTTT. As protein: CASGSHTGELFF.

This clonotype has just a few counts. The chain carries TRBV29-1 and TRBJ2-5; D may correspond to TRBD1 or TRBD2 (7 bases each). Germline loops: CDR1 SQVTM, CDR2 ANQGSEA. Trimming removed 8 bases from V and 5 bases from J, with 21 bases in between. The CDR3 loop spans 14 amino acids. CDR3 protein: CSLTGRGSVETQYF. CDR3 nucleotide sequence: TGCAGCTTGACAGGGAGGGGTAGTGTGGAGACCCAGTACTTC.

This chain links TRBV10-2 with TRBJ1-3, with D possibly TRBD1 on 6 matching bases. This CDR3 has 15 amino acids. Trimming cost V 10 bases and J 0 bases, with 16 bases left between them. Germline-derived CDR1 and CDR2 are WSHSY and SAAADI. This CDR3 is CATLQGRSSGNTIYF. CDR3 nucleotides: TGCGCCACCTTACAGGGCCGGAGCTCTGGAAACACCATATATTTT.

This clonotype is a singleton in its sample. Relative to the germline gene, one junction end is altered; a read error may explain this. J is TRBJ2-5 and V is TRBV12-5; D is unclear. The CDR3 is 13 amino acids. CDR1 LGHNT and CDR2 FRNRAP come from the germline V gene. CDR3 amino acids: CASGLVRSANGSF. The CDR3 region has the DNA TGTGCTAGTGGTTTGGTGCGGTCGGCCAACGGATCTTTC.

This chain uses TRBV7-9 with TRBJ2-7; D unresolved. The CDR3 covers 14 residues. CDR1 is SEHNR and CDR2 is FQNEAQ in the germline V gene (reference sequence). V was clipped by 5 bases and J by 0 bases, with 11 bases between them. CDR3 residues: CASSHGNRSYEQYF. As DNA, the CDR3 is TGTGCCAGCAGCCATGGGAACCGCTCCTACGAGCAGTACTTC.

This clonotype was recorded many times. This chain joins TRBV7-2 and TRBJ2-3; D ambiguous. CDR3 length: 13 amino acids. The germline V gene has CDR1 SGHTA and CDR2 FQGNSA. The V end lost 8 bases, the J end lost 2 bases, and 11 bases lay between the germline ends. The CDR3 region is CASDIVTTDTQYF. CDR3 bases: TGTGCCAGCGATATTGTTACCACAGATACGCAGTATTTT.